This T cell receptor beta chain was identified during a study of blood T cell repertoires in COVID-19. As for the study in general: The study drew acute and convalescent COVID-19 samples from the United States, Italy and Spain.

Data came from immunoSEQ multiplex PCR; TCRdb stores just in-frame clones and leaves some out. The data contain a few hundred thousand clones, approximately 84% of them singletons. Across about two dozen US areas, participants ranged in age from about 18 to 90 years. Assignments of participants to cohorts depended upon their own reported clinical history. Recovery among Cohort 3 donors was established by two negative PCRs, clearance, or symptom resolution. The receptor was isolated from a young woman who had recovered from COVID-19. The sequenced sample was PBMCs or T cells enriched from blood (not recorded which).

As DNA, the CDR3 is TGTGCCAGCAGCTTAGATCCCCGCCGGGATACGCAGTATTTT. Its translation is CASSLDPRRDTQYF. The chain links TRBV11-2 to TRBJ2-3, with no clear D. Trimming took 0 bases from V and 6 from J, leaving 10 bases between them. Germline V gene lookup returns CDR1 SGHAT and CDR2 FQNNGV. CDR3 length equals 14 residues.